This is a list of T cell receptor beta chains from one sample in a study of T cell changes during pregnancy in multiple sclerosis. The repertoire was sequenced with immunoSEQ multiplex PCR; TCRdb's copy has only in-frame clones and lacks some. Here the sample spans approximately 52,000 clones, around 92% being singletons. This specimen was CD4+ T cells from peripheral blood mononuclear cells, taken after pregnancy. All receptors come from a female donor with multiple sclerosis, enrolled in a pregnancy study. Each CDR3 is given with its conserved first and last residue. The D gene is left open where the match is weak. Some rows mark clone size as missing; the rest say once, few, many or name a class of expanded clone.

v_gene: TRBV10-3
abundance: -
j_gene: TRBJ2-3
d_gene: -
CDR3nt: TGTGCCATCAGTGCTCTCGCAGATACGCAGTATTTT
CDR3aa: CAISALADTQYF

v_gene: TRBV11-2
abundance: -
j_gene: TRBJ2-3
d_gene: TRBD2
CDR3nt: TGTGCCAGCAGGGCTCAAGCGGGGAGCACAGATACGCAGTATTTT
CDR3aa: CASRAQAGSTDTQYF

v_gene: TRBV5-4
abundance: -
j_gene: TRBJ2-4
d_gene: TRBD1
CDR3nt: TGTGCCAGCAGCTTGCGCCAGACAGGGAAAAACATTCAGTACTTC
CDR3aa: CASSLRQTGKNIQYF

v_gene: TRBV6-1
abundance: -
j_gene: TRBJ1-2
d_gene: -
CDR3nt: TGTGCCAGCAACCCCCTGGGGCAGGTTTTTCATGGCTACACCTTC
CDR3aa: CASNPLGQVFHGYTF

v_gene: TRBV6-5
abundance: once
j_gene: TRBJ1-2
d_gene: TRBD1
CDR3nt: TGTGCCAGCAGCCGGGACAGGCTTGCGACTGGCTACACCTTC
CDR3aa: CASSRDRLATGYTF

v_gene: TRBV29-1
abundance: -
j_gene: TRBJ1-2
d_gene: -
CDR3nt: TGCAGCGTTGAAGATCGCCCCTCAGGGGTTGATGGCTACACCTTC
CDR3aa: CSVEDRPSGVDGYTF

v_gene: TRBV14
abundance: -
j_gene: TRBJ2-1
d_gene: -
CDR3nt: TGTGCCAGCAGCCAAGCGCAGTTGTACAATGAGCAGTTCTTC
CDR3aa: CASSQAQLYNEQFF

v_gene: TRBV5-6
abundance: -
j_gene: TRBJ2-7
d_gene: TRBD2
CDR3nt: TGTGCCAGCAGCTTAACGGGACTAGCGGGTGGCGAGCAGTACTTC
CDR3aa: CASSLTGLAGGEQYF

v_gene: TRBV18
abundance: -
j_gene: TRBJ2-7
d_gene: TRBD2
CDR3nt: TGTGCCAGCTCACCATCGGGAGGAATCAACTACGAGCAGTACTTC
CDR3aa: CASSPSGGINYEQYF

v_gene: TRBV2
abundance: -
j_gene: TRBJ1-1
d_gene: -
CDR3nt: TGTGCCAGCAGGACTGGGGACCGGGACATTGGGGCCCTTGAAGCTTTCTTT
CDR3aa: CASRTGDRDIGALEAFF

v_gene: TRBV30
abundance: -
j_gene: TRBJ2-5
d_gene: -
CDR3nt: TGTGCCTGGAATTGGAGGGGCCGCCAAGAGACCCAGTACTTC
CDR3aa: CAWNWRGRQETQYF

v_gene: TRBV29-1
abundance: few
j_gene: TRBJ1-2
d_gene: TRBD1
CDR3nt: TGCAGCGTTGGACAGGGCACCCGGAACTATGGCTACACCTTC
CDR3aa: CSVGQGTRNYGYTF

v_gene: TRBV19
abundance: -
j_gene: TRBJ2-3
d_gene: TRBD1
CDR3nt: TGTGCCAGTAGTTTTCCCGGGACAGGGGCAACAGATACGCAGTATTTT
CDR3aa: CASSFPGTGATDTQYF

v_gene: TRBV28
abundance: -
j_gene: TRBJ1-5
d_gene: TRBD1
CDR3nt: TGTGCCAGCAGTTCACAACAGGGGTTGAGCAATCAGCCCCAGCATTTT
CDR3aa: CASSSQQGLSNQPQHF

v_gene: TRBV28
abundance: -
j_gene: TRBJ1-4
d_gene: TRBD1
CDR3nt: TGTGCCAGCAGTTCCGACAGGGTGGGTGAAAAACTGTTTTTT
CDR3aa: CASSSDRVGEKLFF

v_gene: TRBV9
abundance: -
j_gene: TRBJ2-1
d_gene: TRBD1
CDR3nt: TGTGCCAGCAGCGGTATCCCGACAGGGGACAATGAGCAGTTCTTC
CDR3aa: CASSGIPTGDNEQFF

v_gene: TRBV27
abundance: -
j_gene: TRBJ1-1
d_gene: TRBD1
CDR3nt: TGTGCCAGCAGAGAACAGGGGAGAGATGAAGCTTTCTTT
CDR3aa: CASREQGRDEAFF

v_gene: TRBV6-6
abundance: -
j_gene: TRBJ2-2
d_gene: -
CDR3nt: TGTGCCAGCAGTTACGTCGCCGGAGGTACCGGGGAGCTGTTTTTT
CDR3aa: CASSYVAGGTGELFF

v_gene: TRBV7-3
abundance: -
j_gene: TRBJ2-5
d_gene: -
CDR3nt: TGTGCCAGCAGCACTTACTACCAAGAGACCCAGTACTTC
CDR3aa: CASSTYYQETQYF

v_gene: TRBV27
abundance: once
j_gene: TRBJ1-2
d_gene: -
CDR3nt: TGTGCCAGCAGCCTGAACGTGTTGTTGGCAGTGAGGAACTATGGCTACACCTTC
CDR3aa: CASSLNVLLAVRNYGYTF

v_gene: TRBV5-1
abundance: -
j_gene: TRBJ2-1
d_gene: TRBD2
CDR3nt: TGCGCCAGCAGCTTGGTCCCGCTAGCGGGAGCAAGCTCCTACAATGAGCAGTTCTTC
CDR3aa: CASSLVPLAGASSYNEQFF

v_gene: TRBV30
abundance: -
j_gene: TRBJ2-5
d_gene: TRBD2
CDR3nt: TGTGCCTGGAGCGTACTAGCGCCCGGACCCCAAGAGACCCAGTACTTC
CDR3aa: CAWSVLAPGPQETQYF

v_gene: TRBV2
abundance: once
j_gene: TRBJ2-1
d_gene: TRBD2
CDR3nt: TGTGCCAGCAGTGGTAGCGGGAGAAGATACAATGAGCAGTTCTTC
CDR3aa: CASSGSGRRYNEQFF

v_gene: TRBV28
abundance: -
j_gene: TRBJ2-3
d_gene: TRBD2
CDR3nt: TGTGCCAGCAGTTTCACTAGCGGGACCGGGGATACGCAGTATTTT
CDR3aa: CASSFTSGTGDTQYF

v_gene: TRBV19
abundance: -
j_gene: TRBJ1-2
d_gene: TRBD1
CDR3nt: TGTGCCAGTAGAACCGGACAGGGTGGTGACTATGGCTACACCTTC
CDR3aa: CASRTGQGGDYGYTF

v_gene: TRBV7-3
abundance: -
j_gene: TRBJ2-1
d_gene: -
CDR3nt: TGTGCCAGCAGCCCTCACGGGAACAGCAATGAGCAGTTCTTC
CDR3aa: CASSPHGNSNEQFF

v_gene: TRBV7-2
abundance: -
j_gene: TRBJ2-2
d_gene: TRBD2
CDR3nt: TGTGCCAGCAGCTTGGGACTAGCGGGAGCCGGGGAGCTGTTTTTT
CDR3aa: CASSLGLAGAGELFF

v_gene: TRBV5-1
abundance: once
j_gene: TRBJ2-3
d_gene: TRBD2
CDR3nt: TGCGCCAGCAGCTTGGACGGCGGGAGCGGGGCAGATACGCAGTATTTT
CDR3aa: CASSLDGGSGADTQYF

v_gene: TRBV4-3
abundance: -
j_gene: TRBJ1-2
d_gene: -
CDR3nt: TGCGCCAGCAGCCAAGATCTGGCCCAGGGCTACTATGGCTACACCTTC
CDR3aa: CASSQDLAQGYYGYTF

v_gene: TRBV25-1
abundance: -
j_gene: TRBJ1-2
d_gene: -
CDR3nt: TGTGCCAGCAGGAACGGCTATGGCTACACCTTC
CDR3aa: CASRNGYGYTF

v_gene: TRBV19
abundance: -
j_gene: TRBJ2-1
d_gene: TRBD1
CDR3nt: TGTGCCAGTAGTAGAGGGACAGGGAGCAATGAGCAGTTCTTC
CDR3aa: CASSRGTGSNEQFF

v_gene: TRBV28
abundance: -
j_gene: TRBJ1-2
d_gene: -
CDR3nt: TGTGCCAGCAGTTTAAATGGCGGATTCTATGGCTACACCTTC
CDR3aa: CASSLNGGFYGYTF

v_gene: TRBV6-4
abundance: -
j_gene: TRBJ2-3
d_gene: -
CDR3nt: TGTGCCAGCAGCCCCCACCGGCTAGCAGATACGCAGTATTTT
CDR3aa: CASSPHRLADTQYF

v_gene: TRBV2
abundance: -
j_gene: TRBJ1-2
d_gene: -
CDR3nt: TGTGCCAGCAGCCGGGACACTAACTATGGCTACACCTTC
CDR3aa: CASSRDTNYGYTF

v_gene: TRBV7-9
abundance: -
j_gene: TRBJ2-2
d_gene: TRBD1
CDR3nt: TGTGCCAGCAGACCCGGGACAGCGAACACCGGGGAGCTGTTTTTT
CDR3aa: CASRPGTANTGELFF

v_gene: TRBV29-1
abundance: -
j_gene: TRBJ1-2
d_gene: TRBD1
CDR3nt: TGCAGCGACCGAACAGGGGGCGGTGGCTACACCTTC
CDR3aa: CSDRTGGGGYTF

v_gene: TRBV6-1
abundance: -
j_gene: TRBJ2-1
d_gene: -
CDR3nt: TGTGCCAGCGCCCTGGGAGTGACACGGCCTAATGAGCAGTTCTTC
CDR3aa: CASALGVTRPNEQFF

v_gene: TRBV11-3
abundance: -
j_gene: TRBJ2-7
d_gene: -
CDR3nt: TGTGCCAGCAGCTTACACAGGGATGGAACCGAGCAGTACTTC
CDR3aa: CASSLHRDGTEQYF

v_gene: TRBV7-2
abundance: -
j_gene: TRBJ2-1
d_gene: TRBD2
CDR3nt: TGTGCCAGCAGCTTAGAAGGCGGGAGGGGGAATCGGCAGTTCTTC
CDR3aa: CASSLEGGRGNRQFF

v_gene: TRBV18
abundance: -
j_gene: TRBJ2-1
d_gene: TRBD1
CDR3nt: TGTGCCAGCTTACAGGGGGTGACCTACAATGAGCAGTTCTTC
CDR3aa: CASLQGVTYNEQFF

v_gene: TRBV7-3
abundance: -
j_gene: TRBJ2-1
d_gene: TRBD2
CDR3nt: TGTGCCAGCAGCCTTAGCGGGACTTACAATGAGCAGTTCTTC
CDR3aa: CASSLSGTYNEQFF

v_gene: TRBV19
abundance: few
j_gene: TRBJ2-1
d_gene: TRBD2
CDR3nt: TGTGCCAGTCGCTCAAGCGGGAGTCCAACCCACAATGAGCAGTTCTTC
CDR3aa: CASRSSGSPTHNEQFF

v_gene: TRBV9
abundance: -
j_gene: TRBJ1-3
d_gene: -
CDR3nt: TGTGCCAGCAGCGTAGTTCCAGGGAAAGCCTCTGGAAACACCATATATTTT
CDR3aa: CASSVVPGKASGNTIYF

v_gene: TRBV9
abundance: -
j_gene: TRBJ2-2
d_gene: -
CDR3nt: TGTGCCAGCAGCGTAGCTGTTAGCGGGAACACCGGGGAGCTGTTTTTT
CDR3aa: CASSVAVSGNTGELFF

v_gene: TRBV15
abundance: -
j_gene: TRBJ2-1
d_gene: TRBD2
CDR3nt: TGTGCCACCAGCCGGGAGAGCGGGAGGGGGCATGAGCAGTTCTTC
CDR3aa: CATSRESGRGHEQFF

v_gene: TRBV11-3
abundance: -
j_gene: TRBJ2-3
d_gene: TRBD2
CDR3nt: TGTGCCAGCTGCCAAGCGGGAGGGTACACAGATACGCAGTATTTT
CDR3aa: CASCQAGGYTDTQYF

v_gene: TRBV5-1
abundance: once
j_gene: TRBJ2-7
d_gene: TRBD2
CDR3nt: TGCGCCAGCAGCCCCTGGACTAGCGGGAGGGCGTCCTACGAGCAGTACTTC
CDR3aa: CASSPWTSGRASYEQYF

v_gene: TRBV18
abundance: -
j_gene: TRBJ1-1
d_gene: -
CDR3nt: TGTGCCAGCTCACCCACAGGGCTGAACACTGAAGCTTTCTTT
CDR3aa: CASSPTGLNTEAFF

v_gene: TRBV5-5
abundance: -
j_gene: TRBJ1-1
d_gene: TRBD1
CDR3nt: TGTGCCAGCACCTGGTGGGGGACAGGGGAGAAAGGAACTGAAGCTTTCTTT
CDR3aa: CASTWWGTGEKGTEAFF

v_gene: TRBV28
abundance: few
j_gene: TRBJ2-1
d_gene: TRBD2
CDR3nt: TGTGCCAGCACCTCTAGCGGGGAACCAAACTCCTACAATGAGCAGTTCTTC
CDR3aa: CASTSSGEPNSYNEQFF